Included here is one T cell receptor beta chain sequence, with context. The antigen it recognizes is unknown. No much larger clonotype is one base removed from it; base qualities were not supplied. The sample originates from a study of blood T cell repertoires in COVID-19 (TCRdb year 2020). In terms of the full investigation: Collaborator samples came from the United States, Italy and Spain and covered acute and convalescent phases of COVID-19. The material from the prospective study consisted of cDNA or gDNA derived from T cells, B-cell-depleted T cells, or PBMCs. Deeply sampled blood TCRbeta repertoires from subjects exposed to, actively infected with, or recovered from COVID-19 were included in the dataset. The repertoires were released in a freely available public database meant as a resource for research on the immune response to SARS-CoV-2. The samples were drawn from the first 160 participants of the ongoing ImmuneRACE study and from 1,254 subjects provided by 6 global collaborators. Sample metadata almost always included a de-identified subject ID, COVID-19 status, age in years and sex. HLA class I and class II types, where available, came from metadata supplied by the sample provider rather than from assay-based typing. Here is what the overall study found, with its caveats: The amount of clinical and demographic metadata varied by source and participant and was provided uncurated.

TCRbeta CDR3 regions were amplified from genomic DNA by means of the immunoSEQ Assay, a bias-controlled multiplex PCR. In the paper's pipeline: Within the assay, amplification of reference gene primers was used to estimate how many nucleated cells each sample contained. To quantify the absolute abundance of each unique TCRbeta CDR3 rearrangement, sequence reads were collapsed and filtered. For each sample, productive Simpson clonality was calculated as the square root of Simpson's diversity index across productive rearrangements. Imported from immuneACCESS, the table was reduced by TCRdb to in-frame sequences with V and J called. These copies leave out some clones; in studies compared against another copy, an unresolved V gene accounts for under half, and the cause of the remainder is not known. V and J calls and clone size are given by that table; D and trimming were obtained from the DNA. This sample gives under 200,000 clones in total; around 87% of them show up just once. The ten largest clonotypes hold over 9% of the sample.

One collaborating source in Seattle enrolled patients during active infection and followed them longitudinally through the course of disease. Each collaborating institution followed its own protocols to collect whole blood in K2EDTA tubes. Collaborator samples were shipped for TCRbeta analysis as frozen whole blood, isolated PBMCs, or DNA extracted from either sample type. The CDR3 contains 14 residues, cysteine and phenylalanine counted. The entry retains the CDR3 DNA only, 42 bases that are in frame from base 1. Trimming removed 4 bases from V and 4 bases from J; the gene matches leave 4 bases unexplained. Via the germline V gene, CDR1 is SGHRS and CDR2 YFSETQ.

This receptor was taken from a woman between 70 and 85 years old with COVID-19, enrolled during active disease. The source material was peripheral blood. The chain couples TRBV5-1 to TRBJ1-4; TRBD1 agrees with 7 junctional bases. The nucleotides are TGCGCCAGCAGCCTAGGGGGCTATAATGAAAAACTGTTTTTT. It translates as CASSLGGYNEKLFF. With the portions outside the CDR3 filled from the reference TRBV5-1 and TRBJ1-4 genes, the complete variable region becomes KAGVTQTPRYLIKTRGQQVTLSCSPISGHRSVSWYQQTPGQGLQFLFEYFSETQRNKGNFPGRFSGRQFSNSRSEMNVSTLELGDSALYLCASSLGGYNEKLFFGSGTQLSVL.